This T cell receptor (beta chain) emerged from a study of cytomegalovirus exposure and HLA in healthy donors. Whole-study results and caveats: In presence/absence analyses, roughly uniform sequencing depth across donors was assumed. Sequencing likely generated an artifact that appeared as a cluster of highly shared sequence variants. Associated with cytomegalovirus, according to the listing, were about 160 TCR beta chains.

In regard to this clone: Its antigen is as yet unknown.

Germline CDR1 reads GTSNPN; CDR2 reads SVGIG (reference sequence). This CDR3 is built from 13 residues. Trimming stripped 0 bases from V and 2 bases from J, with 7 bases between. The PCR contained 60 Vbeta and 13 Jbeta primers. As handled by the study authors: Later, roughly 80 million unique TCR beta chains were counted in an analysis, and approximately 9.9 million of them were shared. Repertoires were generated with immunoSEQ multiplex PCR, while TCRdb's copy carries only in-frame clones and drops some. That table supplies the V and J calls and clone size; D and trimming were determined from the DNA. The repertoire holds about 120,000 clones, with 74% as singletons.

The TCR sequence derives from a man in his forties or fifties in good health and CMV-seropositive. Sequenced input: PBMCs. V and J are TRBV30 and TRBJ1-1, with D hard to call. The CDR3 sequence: CAWSVKANTEAFF. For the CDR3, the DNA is TGTGCCTGGAGTGTAAAAGCAAACACTGAAGCTTTCTTT.